This TCR beta chain was profiled in a study of blood T cell repertoires in COVID-19 (dated by TCRdb to about 2020). Background for the entire study: Samples covering the acute and convalescent phases of COVID-19 were provided by collaborators in the United States, Italy and Spain. The prospective study material was composed of cDNA or gDNA derived from T cells, B-cell-depleted T cells, or PBMCs. Subjects who had been exposed to COVID-19, were actively infected with it, or had recovered from it provided the deeply sampled blood TCRbeta repertoires that made up the dataset. The repertoires were made available in a free public database intended to serve as a resource for research on the immune response to SARS-CoV-2. The samples were drawn from the first 160 participants of the ongoing ImmuneRACE study and from about 1,200 subjects provided by 6 global collaborators. The sample metadata nearly always contained a de-identified subject ID, COVID-19 status, age in years and sex. HLA class I and class II types, where available, came from metadata supplied by the sample provider rather than from assay-based typing. What the work shows at the level of the full study, not this receptor alone: How much clinical and demographic metadata was included differed by source and by participant, and the metadata was provided uncurated.

In regard to this clone: It has no known antigen specificity. Within one base of it there is no much larger clone, and no base qualities were kept.

Samples from volunteer blood donors who had recovered from COVID-19 were contributed by a second Seattle source. Collaborating institutions collected whole blood in K2EDTA tubes following their own protocols. For TCRbeta analysis, collaborators shipped samples as frozen whole blood, isolated PBMCs, or DNA extracted from either of those sample types. The germline V gene gives CDR1 as SGHNT and CDR2 as YENEEA. From the cysteine through the phenylalanine, the CDR3 covers 15 amino acids. The CDR3 DNA has 45 bases and is translated from base 1. V drops 5 bases and J drops 4 bases, leaving 16 bases in between. TCRbeta CDR3 regions were amplified from genomic DNA by means of the immunoSEQ Assay, a bias-controlled multiplex PCR. Processing in the source paper ran as follows. Within the assay, amplification of reference gene primers was used to estimate how many nucleated cells each sample contained. To quantify the absolute abundance of each unique TCRbeta CDR3 rearrangement, sequence reads were collapsed and filtered. Productive Simpson clonality was computed per sample as the square root of Simpson's diversity index over productive rearrangements. TCRdb retrieved this table from immuneACCESS and kept in-frame rearrangements only. Not all clones are present; in checked studies, unresolved V genes account for under half, and no reason is known for the remainder. V and J calls and clone size come straight from that table; D and trimming were deduced from the DNA. This sample has some 200,000 clones in its table, and around four fifths of those were observed once. Together, the top ten hold 5% to 6.5% of the sample.

The sequence came from a woman aged 55-69 years who had recovered from COVID-19. The sequenced material came from peripheral blood. This sequence uses TRBV11-3 and TRBJ2-3; the D gene is perhaps TRBD2, on 6 matching bases. The sequence in DNA is TGTGCCAGCAGCCCCCGTGGCCCGGGGGCAGATACGCAGTATTTT. It translates to CASSPRGPGADTQYF.